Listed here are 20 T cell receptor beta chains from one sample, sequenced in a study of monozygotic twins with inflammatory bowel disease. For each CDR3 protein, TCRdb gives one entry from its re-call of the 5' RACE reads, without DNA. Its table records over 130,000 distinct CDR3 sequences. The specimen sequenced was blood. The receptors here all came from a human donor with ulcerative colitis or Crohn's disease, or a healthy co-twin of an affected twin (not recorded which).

The CDR3 reads CASSLATGGWKTQYF. The chain recombines TRBV5-1 with TRBJ2-5; TCRdb's assignment of TRBD1 cannot be checked, as there is no DNA. Germline CDR1 is SGHRS and CDR2 is YFSETQ. This CDR3 spans 15 amino acids.

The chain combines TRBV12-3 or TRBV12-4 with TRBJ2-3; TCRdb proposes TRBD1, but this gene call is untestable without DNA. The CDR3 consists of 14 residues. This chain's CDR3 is CASSDPFSTDTQYF.

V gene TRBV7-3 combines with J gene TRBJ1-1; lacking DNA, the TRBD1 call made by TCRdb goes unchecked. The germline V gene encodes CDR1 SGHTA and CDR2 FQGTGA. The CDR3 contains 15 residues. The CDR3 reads CASSSETGVGTEAFF.

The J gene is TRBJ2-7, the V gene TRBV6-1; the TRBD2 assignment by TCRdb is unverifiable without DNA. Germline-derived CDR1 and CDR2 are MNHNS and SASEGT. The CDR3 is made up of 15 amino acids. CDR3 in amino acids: CASSRTSGGVGEQYF.

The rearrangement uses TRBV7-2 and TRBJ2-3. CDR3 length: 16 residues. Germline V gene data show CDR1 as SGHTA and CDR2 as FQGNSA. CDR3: CASSLGVKAYTDTQYF.

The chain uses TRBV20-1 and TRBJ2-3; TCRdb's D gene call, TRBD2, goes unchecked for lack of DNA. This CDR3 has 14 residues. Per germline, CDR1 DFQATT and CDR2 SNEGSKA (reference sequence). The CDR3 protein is CSAGSGAGTDTQYF.

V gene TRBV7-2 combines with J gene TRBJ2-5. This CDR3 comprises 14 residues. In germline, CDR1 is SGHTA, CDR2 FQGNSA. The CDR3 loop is CASSPVRRQETQYF.

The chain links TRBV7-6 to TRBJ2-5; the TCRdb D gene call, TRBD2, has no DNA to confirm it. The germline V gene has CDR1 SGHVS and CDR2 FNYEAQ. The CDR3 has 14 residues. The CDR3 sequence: CASSAYRGQETQYF.

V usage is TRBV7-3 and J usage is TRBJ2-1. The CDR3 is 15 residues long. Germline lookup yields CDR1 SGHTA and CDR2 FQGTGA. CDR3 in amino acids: CASSLFIGEYNEQFF.

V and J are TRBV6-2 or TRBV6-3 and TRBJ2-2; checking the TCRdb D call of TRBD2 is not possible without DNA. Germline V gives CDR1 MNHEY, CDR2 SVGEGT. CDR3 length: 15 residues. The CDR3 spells CASGRRARAAGELFF.

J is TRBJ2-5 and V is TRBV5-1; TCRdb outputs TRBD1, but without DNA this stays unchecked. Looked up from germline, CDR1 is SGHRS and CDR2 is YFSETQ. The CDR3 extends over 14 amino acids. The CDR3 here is CASSQQGTQETQYF.

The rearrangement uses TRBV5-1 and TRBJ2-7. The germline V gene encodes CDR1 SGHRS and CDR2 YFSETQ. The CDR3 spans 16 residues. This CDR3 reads CASSLLRGGPSYEQYF.

Here the CDR3 reads CASSRATAGMGGQYF. The V gene is TRBV7-8, the J gene TRBJ2-5; TCRdb selects TRBD2, and the lack of DNA leaves this call unchecked. The CDR3 covers 15 residues. Germline V gene lookup returns CDR1 SGHVS and CDR2 FQNEAQ.

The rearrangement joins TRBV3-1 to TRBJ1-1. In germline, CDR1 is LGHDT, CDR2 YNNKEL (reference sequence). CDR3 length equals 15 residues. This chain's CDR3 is CASSGKMRWNTEAFF.

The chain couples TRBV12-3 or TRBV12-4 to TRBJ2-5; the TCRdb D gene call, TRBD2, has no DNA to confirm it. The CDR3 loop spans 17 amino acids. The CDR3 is CASSLAGSGGARETQYF.

The CDR3 sequence is CASSGRGTSGYNEQFF. This chain connects TRBV2 to TRBJ2-1; TCRdb indicates TRBD2, and absent DNA this call remains unverified. Germline CDR1 and CDR2: SNHLY and FYNNEI. This CDR3 is 16 amino acids long.

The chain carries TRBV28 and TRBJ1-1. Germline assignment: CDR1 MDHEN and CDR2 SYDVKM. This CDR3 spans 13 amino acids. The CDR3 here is CASSFKWYTEAFF.

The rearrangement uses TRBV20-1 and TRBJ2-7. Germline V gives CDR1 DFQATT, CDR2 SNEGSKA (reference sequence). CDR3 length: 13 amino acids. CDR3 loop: CSARHGYSYEQYF.

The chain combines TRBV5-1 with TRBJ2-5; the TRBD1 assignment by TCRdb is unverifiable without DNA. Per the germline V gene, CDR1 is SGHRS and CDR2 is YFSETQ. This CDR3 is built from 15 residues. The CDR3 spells CASSSYSDRKQTQYF.

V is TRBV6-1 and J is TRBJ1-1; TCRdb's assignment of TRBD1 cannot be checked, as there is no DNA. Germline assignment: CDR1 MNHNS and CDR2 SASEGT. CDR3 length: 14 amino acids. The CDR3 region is CASLRLQGVAEAFF.